The source of this TCR beta chain is a study of beta chain features in type 1 diabetes. Points on this clone: Its cognate antigen is unknown.

Findings and limits, study-wide: Significant though moderate, a shortening of TCRB CDR3s appeared in all four CD4+ subsets of Type 1 diabetes patients.

Expressed TCRB transcripts were sequenced because the isolated RNA had all been reverse transcribed beforehand. Only in-frame clones appear in the TCRdb table, and some are missing; sequencing was by immunoSEQ multiplex PCR. The repertoire holds under 300,000 clones, with roughly 13% as singletons. CDR3 length: 15 amino acids. CDR1 is LGHNA, CDR2 YSLEER, per germline. The V gene end was trimmed by 6 bases and the J gene end by 2 bases; junction bases not matched to a gene: 8. The V and J genes are TRBV4-3 and TRBJ1-2; TRBD1 aligns across 8 bases. Sample: naive CD4+ T cells from blood. The receptor's source is a man younger than 40 with type 1 diabetes. The DNA of the CDR3 is TGCGCCAGCAGACCTGGGACAGGAGAAAACTATGGCTACACCTTC. Amino acid sequence: CASRPGTGENYGYTF.